This paragraph reports one TCR beta chain. Antigen: not known. This entry is derived from a study of T cell therapy after organ transplantation. Clones were sequenced by immunoSEQ multiplex PCR, and TCRdb holds only the in-frame ones, with some missing. The table has 15,000 to 20,000 clones, around 80% seen once; the top ten hold around a tenth. As for time point: 4-8 weeks after completion of therapy. The TCR sequence derives from a human patient who had received a solid organ transplant and had CMV disease. Some T cells may have originated in the graft donor. The material sequenced was CD8+ T cells from blood, taken after autologous CMV-specific T cell therapy.

In nucleotides, the CDR3 is TGTGCCCCGGGGAGTGTCACAGTCGGGCAGGGGTTTGAAGCTTTCTTT. Residues: CAPGSVTVGQGFEAFF. The chain joins TRBV2 to TRBJ1-1; a possible D gene is TRBD1 (6 bases). Looked up from germline, CDR1 is SNHLY and CDR2 is FYNNEI. Trimming shortened V by 11 bases and J by 7 bases, and 29 bases separated the two germline ends. The CDR3 has 16 residues.